This T cell receptor beta chain comes out of a study of T cell responses to AZD1222 COVID-19 vaccine. Comments on this clone: What it binds is unknown.

Repertoires were generated with immunoSEQ multiplex PCR, while TCRdb's copy carries only in-frame clones and drops some. In the table there are around 150,000 clones, roughly 90% of which are singletons. Broader study findings: Repertoire samples came only from after the peak T cell response. Unmutated variant regions are reportedly the target of nearly half of TCRs that are spike-specific.

Whether given at about 4 or about 12 weeks, second doses were pooled. The CDR3 contains 15 residues. CDR1 and CDR2 (germline): SGHDT, YYEEEE. The germline V and J ends were trimmed by 6 bases and 3 bases, with 15 bases remaining between them. The V and J genes are TRBV5-6 and TRBJ2-2; D remains ambiguous. Sequenced material: peripheral blood, taken 28 days after the second AZD1222 dose. This receptor was obtained from an adult who received the AZD1222 COVID-19 vaccine. CDR3 nucleotide sequence: TGTGCCAGCAACTACGGGCCCTCCGACACCGGGGAGCTGTTTTTT. It codes for CASNYGPSDTGELFF.